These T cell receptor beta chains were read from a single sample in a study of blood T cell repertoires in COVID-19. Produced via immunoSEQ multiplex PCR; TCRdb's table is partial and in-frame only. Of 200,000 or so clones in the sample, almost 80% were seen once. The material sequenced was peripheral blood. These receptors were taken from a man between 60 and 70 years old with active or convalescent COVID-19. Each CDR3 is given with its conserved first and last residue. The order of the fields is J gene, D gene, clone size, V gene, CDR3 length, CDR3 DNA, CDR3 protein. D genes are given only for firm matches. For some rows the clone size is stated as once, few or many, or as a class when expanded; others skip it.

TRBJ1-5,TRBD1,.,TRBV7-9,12,TGTGCCAGTAGAACAGGGGATCAGCCCCAGCATTTT,CASRTGDQPQHF
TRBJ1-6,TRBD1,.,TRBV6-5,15,TGTGCCAGCACCAAAGTACCGACAGGGGGTTCACCCCTCCACTTT,CASTKVPTGGSPLHF
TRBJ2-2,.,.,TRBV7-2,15,TGTGCCAGCAGCAACGCGGTCGGGAACACCGGGGAGCTGTTTTTT,CASSNAVGNTGELFF
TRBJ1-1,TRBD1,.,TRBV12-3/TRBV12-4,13,TGTGCCAGCAAAATCAGGGGGCGGTCTGAAGCTTTCTTT,CASKIRGRSEAFF
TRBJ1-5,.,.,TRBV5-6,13,TGTGCCAGCAGCTTGACCGGAGATCAGCCCCAGCATTTT,CASSLTGDQPQHF
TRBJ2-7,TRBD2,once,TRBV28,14,TGTGCCACTTGCCGAGCGGGAGGGCCCTACGAGCAGTACTTC,CATCRAGGPYEQYF
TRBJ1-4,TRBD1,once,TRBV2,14,TGTGCCAGCAGTGAGACAGGGGGTAATGAAAAACTGTTTTTT,CASSETGGNEKLFF
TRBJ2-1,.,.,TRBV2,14,TGTGCCAGCACTCGACTGGGAGAGGACAATGAGCAGTTCTTC,CASTRLGEDNEQFF
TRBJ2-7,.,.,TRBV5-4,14,TGTGCCAGCAGCTCCGTAAGAGGGACCTACGAGCAGTACTTC,CASSSVRGTYEQYF
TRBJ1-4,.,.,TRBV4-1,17,TGCGCCAGCAGCCAACAAGGTCTTAGGTGGGGAGGCGAAAAACTGTTTTTT,CASSQQGLRWGGEKLFF
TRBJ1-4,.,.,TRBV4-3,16,TGCGCCAGCAGCCAAGTTATGGGCCTATCTAATGAAAAACTGTTTTTT,CASSQVMGLSNEKLFF
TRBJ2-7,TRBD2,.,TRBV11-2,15,TGTGCCAGCAGCCTTACGACTAGCGGGTTTTACGAGCAGTACTTC,CASSLTTSGFYEQYF
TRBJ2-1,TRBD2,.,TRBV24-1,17,TGTGCCACCAGTGATTTGGGGGTCGCGGGAGGGATAAATGAGCAGTTCTTC,CATSDLGVAGGINEQFF
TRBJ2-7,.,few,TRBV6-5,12,TGTGCCAGCAGCTCAGGGACTTACGAGCAGTACTTC,CASSSGTYEQYF
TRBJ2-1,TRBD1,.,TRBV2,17,TGTGCCAGCAGGCCAGGAGCCGGGACAGGGGGCCCCAATGAGCAGTTCTTC,CASRPGAGTGGPNEQFF
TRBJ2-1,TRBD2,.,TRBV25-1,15,TGTGCCAGCAGTGAAGCGGGAGGGTCCTACAATGAGCAGTTCTTC,CASSEAGGSYNEQFF